The 27 T cell receptor beta chains in this list originate from one sample, sequenced in a study of identical twins. Via MiXCR, TCRdb re-called the 5' RACE reads, giving one row per CDR3 protein. The sample includes some 760,000 distinct CDR3 sequences, roughly 18% seen only once; the top ten take approximately 14%. The same sample was also studied in work on T cells expressing NK-cell markers.

Sequencing used PBMCs. All receptors come from a woman under 30 in good health.

This chain connects TRBV20-1 to TRBJ1-1; weak D call: TRBD1 (5 bases). V shed 3 bases and J shed 4 bases, with 15 bases lying between them. This CDR3 region has 14 residues. Germline V gene sequence: CDR1 DFQATT, CDR2 SNEGSKA (reference sequence). CDR3 nucleotides: TGCAGTGCTAGCCACGGGACGGTCAGCACTGAAGCTTTCTTT. This gives the protein CSASHGTVSTEAFF.

The CDR3 loop reads CASSPPRAGGFTDTQYF. In nucleotides, the CDR3 is TGTGCCAGCAGTCCACCCCGAGCGGGGGGGTTCACAGATACGCAGTATTTT. This chain joins TRBV12-3 or TRBV12-4 and TRBJ2-3, with 10 bases lining up with TRBD2. CDR3 length: 17 residues. J was trimmed by 2 bases and V by 5 bases; bases with no gene match: 10.

This clonotype came up a few times. This chain links TRBV20-1 with TRBJ2-7; TRBD2 agrees at 8 bases. The CDR3 is made up of 13 amino acids. CDR1 is DFQATT and CDR2 is SNEGSKA in the germline V gene (reference sequence). V was pared by 6 bases and J by 7 bases, with 11 bases of the junction left unmatched. DNA for the CDR3: TGCAGTGCCAGGAGTCGGGGGGGCAATGAGCAGTACTTC. Translating it yields CSARSRGGNEQYF.

This chain uses TRBV5-1 with TRBJ1-4; D uncertain. The CDR3 is made up of 14 amino acids. CDR1 and CDR2 (germline): SGHRS, YFSETQ. The V end lost 2 bases, the J end lost 8 bases, and 13 bases lay between the germline ends. The CDR3 DNA sequence: TGCGCCAGCAGCTTTCCCAGGAAAGCAGAAAAACTGTTTTTT. Amino acids: CASSFPRKAEKLFF.

The V gene is TRBV20-1, the J gene TRBJ2-3; D unclear. The CDR3 totals 13 residues. V dropped 3 bases and J dropped 2 bases, with 9 bases sitting between them. Looked up from germline, CDR1 is DFQATT and CDR2 is SNEGSKA (reference sequence). The chain's CDR3 is CSARDPVTDTQYF. DNA of the CDR3: TGCAGTGCTAGGGACCCTGTCACAGATACGCAGTATTTT.

The chain joins TRBV9 to TRBJ2-7, with 8 bases aligning to TRBD1. After removal of 4 bases from V and 2 bases from J, the junction contained 5 bases not matched to a gene. CDR1 and CDR2 from the germline V gene are SGDLS and YYNGEE. The CDR3 totals 14 residues. This chain's CDR3 is CASSRTGLPYEQYF. For the CDR3, the DNA is TGTGCCAGCAGCCGGACAGGGCTACCCTACGAGCAGTACTTC.

This sequence joins TRBV19 and TRBJ2-7, with unresolved D. Trimming left V 3 bases short and J 3 bases short, with 12 bases between. The CDR3 contains 14 residues. Germline V gene sequence: CDR1 LNHDA, CDR2 SQIVND (reference sequence). CDR3 loop: CASSMGPSYYEQYF. DNA for the CDR3: TGTGCCAGTAGTATGGGCCCGTCTTACTACGAGCAGTACTTC.

About this clonotype: A junction end diverges from the germline sequence, so it may reflect a read error. J is TRBJ2-1 and V is TRBV6-1, with D perhaps TRBD1 or TRBD2 (5 bases each). There are 14 residues in the CDR3. Germline V lookup: CDR1 MNHNS, CDR2 SASEGT. The CDR3: CASSRSRGLGEHFF. CDR3 sequence (DNA): TGTGCCAGCAGTCGGTCTAGAGGCCTAGGGGAGCATTTCTTC.

This clonotype has only a few counts. The chain employs TRBV11-3 and TRBJ2-5; maybe TRBD2 (5 bases). The CDR3 runs 14 residues. V gave up 4 bases and J gave up 4 bases, with 13 bases separating them. Germline V CDR1 and CDR2: SGHNT, YENEEA. The CDR3 loop reads CASSYRGDGETQYF. DNA of the CDR3: TGTGCCAGCAGCTACCGGGGAGATGGAGAGACCCAGTACTTC.

This chain uses TRBV6-6 with TRBJ2-3; D perhaps matches TRBD2 (6 bases). Germline values: CDR1 MNHNY, CDR2 SVGAGI (reference sequence). CDR3 length equals 13 residues. V lost 11 bases, J lost 0 bases, and 12 bases lay in between. CDR3 protein: CALGRDSTDTQYF. The DNA of the CDR3 is TGTGCCCTGGGGCGGGACAGCACAGATACGCAGTATTTT.

There are a few counts of this clonotype. The chain uses TRBV4-1 and TRBJ2-3; TRBD2 agrees at 7 bases. The CDR3 is 18 residues long. Germline loops: CDR1 MGHRA, CDR2 YSYEKL. Trimming cost V 0 bases and J 2 bases; bases outside gene matches: 11. DNA for the CDR3: TGCGCCAGCAGCCAAGAAGAGGCTAGCGGAATACTCACAGATACGCAGTATTTT. As protein: CASSQEEASGILTDTQYF.

The V and J genes are TRBV12-3 or TRBV12-4 and TRBJ2-3, with D possibly being TRBD1 (6 bases). The tail of the sequence fits TRBJ1-5 better, so the J call may be wrong. This CDR3 has 15 amino acids. The CDR3 here is CASSRRSGGTDTQHF. DNA of the CDR3: TGTGCCAGCAGTAGACGTAGCGGGGGCACAGATACGCAGCATTTT.

This clonotype was found many times. This chain uses TRBV12-3 or TRBV12-4 with TRBJ1-2; weak D call: TRBD1 (5 bases). The CDR3 extends over 15 amino acids. Deletions cut 8 bases from V and 3 bases from J, with 19 bases between. This CDR3 is CASLRGGAGYYGYTF. In DNA, the CDR3 is TGTGCCAGCCTCCGGGGCGGGGCAGGTTACTATGGCTACACCTTC.

This clonotype occurred once. CDR3 DNA: TGTGCCAGCAGCCGCATGGGCGGTCCCTACGAGCAGTACTTC. Amino acids: CASSRMGGPYEQYF. This rearrangement joins TRBV7-2 to TRBJ2-7; no reliable D call. Germline V lookup: CDR1 SGHTA, CDR2 FQGNSA. The CDR3 has 14 amino acids. Trimming stripped 5 bases from V and 2 bases from J, with 13 bases between.

The rearrangement joins TRBV7-8 to TRBJ2-5; 8 bases map to TRBD1. J lost 5 bases, V lost 6 bases, and 11 bases had no gene match. CDR3 size: 15 residues. Per the germline V gene, CDR1 is SGHVS and CDR2 is FQNEAQ. CDR3 coding DNA: TGTGCCAGCAGTCTAGACAGGGGTTATATTGAGACCCAGTACTTC. Translated: CASSLDRGYIETQYF.

In this sample, this clonotype turned up a few times. The chain uses TRBV20-1 and TRBJ2-5, with D possibly TRBD2 on 5 matching bases. The CDR3 spans 13 residues. Germline CDR1 is DFQATT and CDR2 is SNEGSKA (reference sequence). Trimming left V 3 bases short and J 1 base short, with 9 bases between. CDR3 coding DNA: TGCAGTGCTAGCGGGGATCTCCAAGAGACCCAGTACTTC. Its protein product is CSASGDLQETQYF.

The chain links TRBV20-1 to TRBJ2-3, with 8 bases aligning to TRBD2. The germline V gene has CDR1 DFQATT and CDR2 SNEGSKA (reference sequence). The J segment lost 0 bases and the V segment lost 3 bases, leaving 11 bases of the junction unmatched. CDR3 length: 17 residues. The CDR3, as DNA: TGCAGTGCTAGGGGCCTAGCGGGTATCACTAGCACAGATACGCAGTATTTT. Translated: CSARGLAGITSTDTQYF.

The sample holds a few counts of this clonotype. This sequence joins TRBV6-1 and TRBJ2-7, with D tentatively TRBD1 (6 bases). The CDR3 loop spans 14 amino acids. V lost 6 bases, J lost 2 bases, and 14 bases lay in between. The V gene's germline CDR1 is MNHNS and CDR2 SASEGT. The CDR3 loop reads CASRSTGSTYEQYF. CDR3 nucleotide sequence: TGTGCCAGCAGATCGACAGGATCGACCTACGAGCAGTACTTC.

The rearrangement joins TRBV29-1 to TRBJ2-7; D is unclear. The CDR3 contains 13 residues. Germline CDR1 SQVTM, CDR2 ANQGSEA. Trimming left V 3 bases short and J 1 base short, with 10 bases between. This CDR3 reads CSVDVGMSYEQYF. The CDR3 DNA sequence: TGCAGCGTTGACGTGGGAATGTCCTACGAGCAGTACTTC.

The genes are TRBV20-1 and TRBJ2-5, with TRBD2 matching over 8 bases. Trimming at V came to 6 bases and at J to 5 bases, leaving 8 bases not matched to a gene. Looked up from germline, CDR1 is DFQATT and CDR2 is SNEGSKA (reference sequence). CDR3 length equals 13 residues. The CDR3 here is CSAPGGLRETQYF. The DNA of the CDR3 is TGCAGTGCCCCGGGGGGGCTGAGGGAGACCCAGTACTTC.

J is TRBJ2-7 and V is TRBV20-1; D is possibly TRBD1 or TRBD2 (5 bases each). Germline CDR1 reads DFQATT; CDR2 reads SNEGSKA (reference sequence). Trimming took off 0 bases at V and 7 bases at J, with 13 bases between the two ends. The length of the CDR3 is 13 residues. The CDR3 here is CSAREGPPSEQYF. The CDR3 DNA follows: TGCAGTGCTAGAGAGGGACCCCCTTCAGAGCAGTACTTC.

This clonotype has a handful of counts. V is TRBV20-1 and J is TRBJ1-1, with TRBD1 matching over 8 bases. Per germline, CDR1 DFQATT and CDR2 SNEGSKA (reference sequence). The junction had 12 bases not matched to a gene; V was cut back by 7 bases and J by 11 bases. The length of the CDR3 is 12 residues. CDR3: CSVWDRIDSAFF. CDR3 sequence (DNA): TGCAGTGTTTGGGACAGGATAGATAGCGCTTTCTTT.

A few counts support this clonotype. The chain has TRBV5-4 and TRBJ2-1, with 7 bases lining up with TRBD2. J lost 9 bases, V lost 3 bases, and 9 bases had no gene match. Germline-derived CDR1 and CDR2 are SGHNT and YYREEE (reference sequence). The CDR3 sequence is 14 residues long. In DNA form, the CDR3 reads TGTGCCAGCAGCTCCGCACTAGCGAAGGGTGAGCAGTTCTTC. It encodes CASSSALAKGEQFF.

The chain recombines TRBV11-2 with TRBJ1-2, with D possibly TRBD1 on 6 matching bases. The CDR3 runs 13 residues. Trimming took off 1 base at V and 8 bases at J, with 11 bases between the two ends. Germline assignment: CDR1 SGHAT and CDR2 FQNNGV. The DNA of the CDR3 is TGTGCCAGCAGCTTAGCTGGGGGGCGAGGCTACACCTTC. Translated: CASSLAGGRGYTF.

This clonotype has a handful of counts. V is TRBV7-2 and J is TRBJ2-1, with TRBD1 as a possible D gene (6 bases). The V gene lost 2 bases and the J gene lost 11 bases, with 13 bases spanning the gap. Per germline, CDR1 SGHTA and CDR2 FQGNSA. This CDR3 is 13 amino acids long. Here the CDR3 DNA reads TGTGCCAGCAGCTTAAACCGGGACAACCAGCAGTTCTTC. It encodes CASSLNRDNQQFF.

This clonotype appeared a few times. The chain has TRBV6-2 or TRBV6-3 and TRBJ2-7; TRBD2 agrees at 15 bases. The V gene's germline CDR1 is MNHEY and CDR2 SVGEGT. The V segment lost 4 bases and the J segment 4 bases; nucleotides outside the gene matches: 5. The CDR3 totals 16 residues. CDR3 residues: CASSFSGTSGRYEQYF. The CDR3 coding sequence is TGTGCCAGCAGTTTCTCCGGGACTAGCGGGAGGTACGAGCAGTACTTC.

The V call is TRBV20-1, the J call TRBJ2-3, with 9 bases matching TRBD2. V lost 6 bases and J lost 0; bases outside the gene matches: 4. The CDR3 has 14 residues. Germline lookup yields CDR1 DFQATT and CDR2 SNEGSKA (reference sequence). In DNA, the CDR3 is TGCAGTGCGCCTAGCGGGGCGAGCACAGATACGCAGTATTTT. Protein product: CSAPSGASTDTQYF.